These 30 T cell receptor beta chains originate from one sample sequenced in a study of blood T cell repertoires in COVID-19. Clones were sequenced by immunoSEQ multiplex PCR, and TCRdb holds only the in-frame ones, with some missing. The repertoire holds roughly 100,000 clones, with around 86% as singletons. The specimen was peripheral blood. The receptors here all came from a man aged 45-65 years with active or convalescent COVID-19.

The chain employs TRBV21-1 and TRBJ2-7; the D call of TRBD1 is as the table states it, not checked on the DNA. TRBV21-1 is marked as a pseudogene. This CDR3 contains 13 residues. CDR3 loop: CASSRPPGNEQYF. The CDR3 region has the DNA TGTGCCAGCAGCCGCCCCCCAGGGAACGAGCAGTACTTC.

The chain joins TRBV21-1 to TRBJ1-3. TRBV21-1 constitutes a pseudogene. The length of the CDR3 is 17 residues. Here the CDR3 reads CASSKGEQVYSGNTIYF. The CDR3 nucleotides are TGTGCCAGCAGCAAAGGGGAGCAGGTTTACTCTGGAAACACCATATATTTT.

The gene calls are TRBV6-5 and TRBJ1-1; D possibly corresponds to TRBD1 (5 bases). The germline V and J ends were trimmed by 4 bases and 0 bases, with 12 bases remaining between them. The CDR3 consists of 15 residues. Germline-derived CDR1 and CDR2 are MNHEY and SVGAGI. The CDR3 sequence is CASSSAGYMNTEAFF. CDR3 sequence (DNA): TGTGCCAGCAGTTCCGCAGGGTACATGAACACTGAAGCTTTCTTT.

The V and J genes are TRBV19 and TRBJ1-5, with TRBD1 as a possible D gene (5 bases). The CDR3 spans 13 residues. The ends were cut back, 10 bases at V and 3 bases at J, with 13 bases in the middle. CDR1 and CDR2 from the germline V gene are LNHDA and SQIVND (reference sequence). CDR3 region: CATSDTSNQPQHF. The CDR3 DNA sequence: TGTGCCACCTCGGACACCTCCAATCAGCCCCAGCATTTT.

The CDR3 DNA follows: TGCGCCAGCAGCTGGGGACAGGGCCCTTGGGGGGATCAGCCCCAGCATTTT. Translating gives CASSWGQGPWGDQPQHF. The genes are TRBV5-1 and TRBJ1-5; 9 bases match TRBD1. The junction had 12 bases not matched to a gene; V was cut back by 3 bases and J by 5 bases. CDR1 is SGHRS, CDR2 YFSETQ, per germline. This CDR3 has 17 amino acids.

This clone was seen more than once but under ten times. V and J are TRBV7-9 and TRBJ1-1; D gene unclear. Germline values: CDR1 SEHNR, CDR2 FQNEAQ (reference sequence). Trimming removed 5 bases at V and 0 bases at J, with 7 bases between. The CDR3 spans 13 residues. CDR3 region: CASSPLMNTEAFF. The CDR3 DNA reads TGTGCCAGCAGCCCTTTAATGAACACTGAAGCTTTCTTT.

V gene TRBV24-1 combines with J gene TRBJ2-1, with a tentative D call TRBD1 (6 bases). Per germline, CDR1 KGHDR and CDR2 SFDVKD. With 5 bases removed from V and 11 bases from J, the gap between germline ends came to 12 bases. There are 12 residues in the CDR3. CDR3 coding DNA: TGTGCCACCAGTGTTGTCGGGACACAGCAGTTCTTC. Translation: CATSVVGTQQFF.

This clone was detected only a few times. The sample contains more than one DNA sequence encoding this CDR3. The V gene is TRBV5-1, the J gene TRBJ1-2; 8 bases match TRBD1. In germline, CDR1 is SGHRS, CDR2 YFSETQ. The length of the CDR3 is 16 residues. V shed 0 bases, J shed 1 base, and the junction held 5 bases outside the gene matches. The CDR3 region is CASSLGQGRLNYGYTF. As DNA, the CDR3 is TGCGCCAGCAGCTTGGGACAGGGGAGGCTTAACTATGGCTACACCTTC.

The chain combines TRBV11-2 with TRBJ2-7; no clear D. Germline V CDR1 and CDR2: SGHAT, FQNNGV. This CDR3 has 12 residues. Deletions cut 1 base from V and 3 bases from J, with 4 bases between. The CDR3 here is CASSLVVYEQYF. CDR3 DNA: TGTGCCAGCAGCTTAGTCGTCTACGAGCAGTACTTC. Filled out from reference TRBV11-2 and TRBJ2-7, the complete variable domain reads EAGVAQSPRYKIIEKRQSVAFWCNPISGHATLYWYQQILGQGPKLLIQFQNNGVVDDSQLPKDRFSAERLKGVDSTLKIQPAKLEDSAVYLCASSLVVYEQYFGPGTRLTVT.

The CDR3 here is CASSQVDTATGELFF. As DNA, the CDR3 is TGCGCCAGCAGCCAAGTTGACACGGCGACCGGGGAGCTGTTTTTT. V gene TRBV4-1 combines with J gene TRBJ2-2; D is undetermined. Looked up from germline, CDR1 is MGHRA and CDR2 is YSYEKL. The CDR3 is 15 amino acids. Trimming cost V 1 base and J 5 bases, with 11 bases left between them.

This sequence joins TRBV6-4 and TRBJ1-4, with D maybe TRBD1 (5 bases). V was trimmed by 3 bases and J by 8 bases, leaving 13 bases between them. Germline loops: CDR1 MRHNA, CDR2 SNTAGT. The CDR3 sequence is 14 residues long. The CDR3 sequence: CASSEQGQGEKLFF. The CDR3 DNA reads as TGTGCCAGCAGTGAGCAGGGCCAAGGAGAAAAACTGTTTTTT.

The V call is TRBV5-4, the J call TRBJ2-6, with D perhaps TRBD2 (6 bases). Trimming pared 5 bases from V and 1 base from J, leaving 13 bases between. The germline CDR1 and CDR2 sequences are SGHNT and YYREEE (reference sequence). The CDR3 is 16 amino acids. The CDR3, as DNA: TGTGCCAGCAGGGACGGGGGTATTTCTGGGGCCAACGTCCTGACTTTC. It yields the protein CASRDGGISGANVLTF.

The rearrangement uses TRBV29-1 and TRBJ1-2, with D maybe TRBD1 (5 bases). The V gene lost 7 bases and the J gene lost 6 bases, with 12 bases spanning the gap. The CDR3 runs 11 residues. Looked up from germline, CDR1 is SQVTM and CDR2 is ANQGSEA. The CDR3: CSATGGDGYTF. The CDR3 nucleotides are TGCAGCGCGACGGGGGGAGATGGCTACACCTTC.

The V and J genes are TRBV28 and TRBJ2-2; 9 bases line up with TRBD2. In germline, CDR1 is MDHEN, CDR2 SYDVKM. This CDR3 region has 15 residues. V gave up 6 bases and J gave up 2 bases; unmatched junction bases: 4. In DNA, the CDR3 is TGTGCCAGCAGAGGCGGGGGGGCTAACACCGGGGAGCTGTTTTTT. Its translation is CASRGGGANTGELFF.

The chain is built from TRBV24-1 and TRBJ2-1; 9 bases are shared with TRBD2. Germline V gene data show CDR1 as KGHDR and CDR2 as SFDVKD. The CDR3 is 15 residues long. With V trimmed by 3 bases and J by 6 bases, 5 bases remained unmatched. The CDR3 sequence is CATSDPSGDINEQFF. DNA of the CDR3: TGTGCCACCAGTGATCCTAGCGGGGACATCAATGAGCAGTTCTTC.

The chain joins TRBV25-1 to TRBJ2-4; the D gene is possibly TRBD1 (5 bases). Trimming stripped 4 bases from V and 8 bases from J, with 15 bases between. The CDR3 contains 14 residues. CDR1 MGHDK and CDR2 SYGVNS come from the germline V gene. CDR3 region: CASSGGARKDIQYF. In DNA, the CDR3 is TGTGCCAGCAGTGGTGGGGCGAGGAAAGACATTCAGTACTTC.

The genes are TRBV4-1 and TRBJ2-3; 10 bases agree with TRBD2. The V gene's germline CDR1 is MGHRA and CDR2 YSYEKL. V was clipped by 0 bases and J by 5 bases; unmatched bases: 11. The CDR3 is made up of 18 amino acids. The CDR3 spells CASSQDPRASGGEDTQYF. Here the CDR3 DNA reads TGCGCCAGCAGCCAAGACCCTCGCGCTAGCGGGGGTGAAGATACGCAGTATTTT.

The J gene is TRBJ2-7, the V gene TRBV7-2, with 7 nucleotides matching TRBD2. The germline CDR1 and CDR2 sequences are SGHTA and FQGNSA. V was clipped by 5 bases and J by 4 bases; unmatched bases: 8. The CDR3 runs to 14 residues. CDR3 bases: TGTGCCAGCAGCCCTGTGCGGGGAGGGTACGAGCAGTACTTC. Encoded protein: CASSPVRGGYEQYF.

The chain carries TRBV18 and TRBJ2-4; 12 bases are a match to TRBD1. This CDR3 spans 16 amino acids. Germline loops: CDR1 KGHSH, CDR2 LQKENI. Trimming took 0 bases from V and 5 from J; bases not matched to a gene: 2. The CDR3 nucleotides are TGTGCCAGCTCACCACCGGGACAGGGGGCAGAAAACATTCAGTACTTC. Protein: CASSPPGQGAENIQYF.

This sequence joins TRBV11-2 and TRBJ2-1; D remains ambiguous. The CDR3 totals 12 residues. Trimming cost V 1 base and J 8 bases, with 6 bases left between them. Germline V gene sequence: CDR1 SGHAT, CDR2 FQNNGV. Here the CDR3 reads CASSLGHYEQFF. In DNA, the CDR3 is TGTGCCAGCAGCTTAGGTCACTATGAGCAGTTCTTC.

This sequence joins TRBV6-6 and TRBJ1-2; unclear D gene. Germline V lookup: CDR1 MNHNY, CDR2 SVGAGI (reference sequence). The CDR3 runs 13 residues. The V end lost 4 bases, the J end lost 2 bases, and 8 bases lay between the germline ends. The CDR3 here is CASSLDWNYGYTF. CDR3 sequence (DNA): TGTGCCAGCAGTTTGGACTGGAACTATGGCTACACCTTC.

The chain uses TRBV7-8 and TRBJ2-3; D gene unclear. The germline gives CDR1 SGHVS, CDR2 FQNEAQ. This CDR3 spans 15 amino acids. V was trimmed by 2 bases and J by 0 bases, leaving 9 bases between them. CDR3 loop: CASSLNSFSTDTQYF. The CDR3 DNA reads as TGTGCCAGCAGCTTAAACTCCTTTAGCACAGATACGCAGTATTTT.

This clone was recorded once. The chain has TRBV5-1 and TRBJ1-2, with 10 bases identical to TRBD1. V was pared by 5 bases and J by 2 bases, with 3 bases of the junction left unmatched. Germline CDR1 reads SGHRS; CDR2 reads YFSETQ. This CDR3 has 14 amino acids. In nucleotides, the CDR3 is TGCGCCAGCAGTCCGGGACAGGGGAACTATGGCTACACCTTC. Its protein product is CASSPGQGNYGYTF.

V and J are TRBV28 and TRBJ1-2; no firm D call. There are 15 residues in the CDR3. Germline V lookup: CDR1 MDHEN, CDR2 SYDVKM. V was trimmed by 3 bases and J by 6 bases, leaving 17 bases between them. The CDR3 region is CASSFFSPGRNGYTF. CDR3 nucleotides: TGTGCCAGCAGTTTTTTCTCCCCTGGGAGAAATGGCTACACCTTC.

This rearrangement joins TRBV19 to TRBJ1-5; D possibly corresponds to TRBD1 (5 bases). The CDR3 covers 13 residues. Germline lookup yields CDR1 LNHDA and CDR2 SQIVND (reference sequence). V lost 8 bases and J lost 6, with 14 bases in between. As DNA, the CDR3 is TGTGCCAGTCGTGACAGCTTAATTCAGCCCCAGCATTTT. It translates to CASRDSLIQPQHF.

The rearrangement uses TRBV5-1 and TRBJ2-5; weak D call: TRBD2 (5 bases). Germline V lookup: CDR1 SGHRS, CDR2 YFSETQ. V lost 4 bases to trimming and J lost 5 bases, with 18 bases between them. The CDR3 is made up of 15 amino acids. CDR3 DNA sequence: TGCGCCAGCAGCCCCGACCCCCGAGGGCAGGAGACCCAGTACTTC. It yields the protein CASSPDPRGQETQYF.

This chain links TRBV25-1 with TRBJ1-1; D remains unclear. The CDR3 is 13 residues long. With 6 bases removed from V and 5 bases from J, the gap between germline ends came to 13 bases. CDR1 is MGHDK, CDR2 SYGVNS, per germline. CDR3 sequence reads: CASSRGAGTEAFF. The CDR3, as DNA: TGTGCCAGCAGCCGCGGCGCGGGTACTGAAGCTTTCTTT.

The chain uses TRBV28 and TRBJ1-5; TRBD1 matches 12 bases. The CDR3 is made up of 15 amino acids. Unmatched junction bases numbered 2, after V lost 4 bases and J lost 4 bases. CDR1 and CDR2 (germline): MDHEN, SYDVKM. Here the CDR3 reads CASSSGQGANQPQHF. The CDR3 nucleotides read TGTGCCAGCAGTTCGGGACAGGGGGCGAATCAGCCCCAGCATTTT.

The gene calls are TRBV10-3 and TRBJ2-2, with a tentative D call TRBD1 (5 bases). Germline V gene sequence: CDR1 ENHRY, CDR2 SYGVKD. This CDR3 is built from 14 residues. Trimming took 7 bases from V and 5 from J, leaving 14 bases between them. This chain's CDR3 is CAIMGGRATGELFF. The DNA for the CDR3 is TGTGCCATCATGGGCGGCAGGGCGACCGGGGAGCTGTTTTTT.

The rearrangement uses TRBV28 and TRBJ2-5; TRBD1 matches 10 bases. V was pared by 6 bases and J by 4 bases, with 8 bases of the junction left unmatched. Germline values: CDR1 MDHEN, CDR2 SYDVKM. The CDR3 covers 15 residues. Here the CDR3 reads CASSPGQGRLETQYF. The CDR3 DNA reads TGTGCCAGCAGCCCGGGACAGGGGAGGTTAGAGACCCAGTACTTC.